These 18 T cell receptor beta chains originate from one sample sequenced in a study of T cells in Graves' hyperthyroidism and ophthalmopathy. The source material, RNA transcripts, was used to amplify TCR beta CDR3 regions. The TCR CDR3 was amplified in a first-round RT-PCR using the HTBI primer set. A single record per CDR3 protein comes from TCRdb applying MiXCR to the multiplex PCR reads. The sample contains around 300,000 distinct CDR3 sequences, roughly 14% of which appear only once. Sequencing was performed on blood. Receptors were obtained from a woman in her 30s with Graves' hyperthyroidism that later progressed to Graves' ophthalmopathy.

The chain uses TRBV7-3 and TRBJ2-5; D assignment may be TRBD1 or TRBD2 (6 bases each). The CDR3 extends over 16 amino acids. Trimming stripped 6 bases from V and 2 bases from J, with 19 bases between. From germline, CDR1 is SGHTA and CDR2 FQGTGA. CDR3 in amino acids: CASSLRGDGPQETQYF. Here the CDR3 DNA reads TGTGCCAGCAGTCTTAGGGGGGACGGGCCACAAGAGACCCAGTACTTC.

This clonotype was found many times. The chain uses TRBV5-1 and TRBJ2-2; a possible D gene is TRBD2 (5 bases). Trimming took 5 bases from V and 3 from J, leaving 11 bases between them. This CDR3 spans 14 amino acids. Germline-derived CDR1 and CDR2 are SGHRS and YFSETQ. CDR3 sequence: CASSKQEDTGELFF. The DNA of the CDR3 is TGCGCCAGCAGTAAGCAGGAGGACACCGGGGAGCTGTTTTTT.

In this sample, this clonotype turned up many times. This chain connects TRBV28 to TRBJ2-7, with D maybe TRBD1 (6 bases). V shed 6 bases and J shed 0 bases, with 12 bases lying between them. The CDR3 is 14 residues long. Germline lookup yields CDR1 MDHEN and CDR2 SYDVKM. The CDR3 protein is CASRKTGSSYEQYF. The CDR3 DNA reads TGTGCCAGCAGGAAGACAGGTAGCTCCTACGAGCAGTACTTC.

In its sample, this clonotype was seen many times. The chain combines TRBV12-3 or TRBV12-4 with TRBJ2-7, with D possibly matching TRBD2 (5 bases). V was clipped by 7 bases and J by 6 bases, with 10 bases between them. CDR3 length: 11 amino acids. CDR3 sequence reads: CASNSGGEQYF. CDR3 nucleotide sequence: TGTGCCAGCAACTCTGGAGGCGAGCAGTACTTC.

This clonotype came up many times. This chain connects TRBV10-3 to TRBJ2-3; 10 bases match TRBD1. Trimming removed 3 bases from V and 3 bases from J; junction bases left unmatched: 18. Germline V gives CDR1 ENHRY, CDR2 SYGVKD. The CDR3 runs 20 residues. CDR3 residues: CAISESDRGLGGSPTDTQYF. The CDR3 DNA is TGTGCCATCAGTGAATCCGACAGGGGGCTCGGCGGGAGCCCGACAGATACGCAGTATTTT.

Ten or more counts support this clonotype. The chain links TRBV19 to TRBJ1-5, with 8 bases fitting TRBD1. The V gene's germline CDR1 is LNHDA and CDR2 SQIVND (reference sequence). The CDR3 is 19 residues long. J gave up 3 bases and V 2 bases, and 15 bases lay outside the gene matches. Here the CDR3 reads CASSISALGTGGVNQPQHF. The CDR3, as DNA: TGTGCCAGTAGTATATCGGCTTTGGGAACAGGGGGTGTCAATCAGCCCCAGCATTTT.

The chain recombines TRBV5-1 with TRBJ2-7; TRBD2 agrees at 7 bases. The end of the DNA aligns better with TRBJ2-5, so the J call may be wrong. CDR1 SGHRS and CDR2 YFSETQ come from the germline V gene. CDR3 length equals 20 residues. This CDR3 reads CASSYPTRSTGTRELETQYF. For the CDR3, the DNA is TGCGCCAGCAGTTACCCGACCCGAAGCACTGGAACGCGGGAGTTGGAGACCCAGTACTTC.

Many counts were recorded for this clonotype. The rearrangement joins TRBV29-1 to TRBJ2-3, with D possibly TRBD1 on 5 matching bases. Per germline, CDR1 SQVTM and CDR2 ANQGSEA. V dropped 4 bases and J dropped 5 bases, with 13 bases sitting between them. This CDR3 comprises 13 residues. For the CDR3, the DNA is TGCAGCGTTGCCAGACAGCAGTTAGATACGCAGTATTTT. It yields the protein CSVARQQLDTQYF.

J is TRBJ2-1 and V is TRBV19, with D perhaps TRBD1 (6 bases). Germline V lookup: CDR1 LNHDA, CDR2 SQIVND (reference sequence). Deletions cut 4 bases from V and 1 base from J, with 8 bases between. This CDR3 has 14 amino acids. In DNA, the CDR3 is TGTGCCAGTAGTACCCAGGGGTCCTACAATGAGCAGTTCTTC. The encoded protein is CASSTQGSYNEQFF.

The V gene is TRBV5-6, the J gene TRBJ1-2; D unresolved. CDR3 length: 14 residues. The V end was cut by 1 base, the J end by 3 bases, with 10 bases between. Looked up from germline, CDR1 is SGHDT and CDR2 is YYEEEE. The CDR3 loop reads CASSLTGSDYGYTF. The CDR3 DNA reads as TGTGCCAGCAGCTTGACGGGGTCTGACTATGGCTACACCTTC.

In this sample, this clonotype turned up many times. The V and J genes are TRBV5-6 and TRBJ1-5; unclear D gene. V lost 0 bases, J lost 6 bases, and 4 bases lay in between. CDR1 SGHDT and CDR2 YYEEEE come from the germline V gene. The CDR3 is made up of 12 amino acids. CDR3 sequence reads: CASSLAGQPQHF. CDR3 nucleotides: TGTGCCAGCAGCTTGGCCGGTCAGCCCCAGCATTTT. Combining the CDR3 with reference TRBV5-6 and TRBJ1-5 gives the whole variable domain DAGVTQSPTHLIKTRGQQVTLRCSPKSGHDTVSWYQQALGQGPQFIFQYYEEEERQRGNFPDRFSGHQFPNYSSELNVNALLLGDSALYLCASSLAGQPQHFGDGTRLSIL.

This clonotype was picked up many times. The chain is built from TRBV20-1 and TRBJ2-7; D tentatively reads TRBD1 or TRBD2 (5 bases each). The CDR3 covers 16 residues. Germline V lookup: CDR1 DFQATT, CDR2 SNEGSKA (reference sequence). V was shortened by 6 bases and J by 8 bases, with 29 bases between the two germline ends. In DNA, the CDR3 is TGCAGTGCCTTACCCGAACGGGACGGCAACTTTTATAAGCAGTACTTC. It encodes CSALPERDGNFYKQYF.

The J gene is TRBJ2-7, the V gene TRBV7-6; TRBD2 matches at 8 bases. Germline V lookup: CDR1 SGHVS, CDR2 FNYEAQ. The CDR3 loop spans 15 amino acids. Losses at the gene ends were 1 base for V and 3 bases for J; bases not matched to a gene: 5. The CDR3 bases are TGTGCCAGCAGCTTAGAGGCGGGAGGATTCTACGAGCAGTACTTC. Translated, it gives CASSLEAGGFYEQYF.

The sample holds a few counts of this clonotype. The chain combines TRBV6-1 with TRBJ2-2; 8 positions agree with TRBD2. CDR1 and CDR2 from the germline V gene are MNHNS and SASEGT. The CDR3 sequence is 15 residues long. V dropped 6 bases and J dropped 5; count of bases not matched to a gene: 8. The CDR3 sequence: CASRSDGGGTGELFF. As DNA, the CDR3 is TGTGCCAGCAGGTCGGACGGGGGGGGAACCGGGGAGCTGTTTTTT.

This clonotype was detected ten times or more. The chain employs TRBV2 and TRBJ1-3; possible D gene TRBD1, 5 bases. V lost 7 bases and J lost 0, with 19 bases in between. The CDR3 runs 17 residues. Germline V gives CDR1 SNHLY, CDR2 FYNNEI. CDR3 sequence: CASKVFGTLSSGNTIYF. The CDR3 nucleotides are TGTGCCAGCAAAGTGTTCGGGACCTTGAGCTCTGGAAACACCATATATTTT.

The chain recombines TRBV5-8 with TRBJ2-1; tentatively, D is TRBD2 (6 bases). The CDR3 contains 16 residues. Germline V gene data show CDR1 as SGHTS and CDR2 as YDEGEE. Trimming left V 6 bases short and J 0 bases short, with 16 bases between. The CDR3 DNA reads as TGTGCCAGCACCCCGGGACGGGAGTTCTCCTACAATGAGCAGTTCTTC. Protein: CASTPGREFSYNEQFF.

This clonotype occurred many times. The rearrangement uses TRBV20-1 and TRBJ1-5; D not resolved. V lost 7 bases and J lost 0, with 10 bases in between. The germline V gene encodes CDR1 DFQATT and CDR2 SNEGSKA (reference sequence). CDR3 length: 13 residues. The CDR3 sequence: CSGWGSSNQPQHF. The CDR3 DNA follows: TGCAGTGGCTGGGGTAGTAGCAATCAGCCCCAGCATTTT.

The V gene is TRBV6-5, the J gene TRBJ1-6; 8 bases are shared with TRBD1. Germline loops: CDR1 MNHEY, CDR2 SVGAGI. V lost 4 bases to trimming and J lost 6 bases; unmatched junction nucleotides: 2. The CDR3 sequence is 14 residues long. CDR3 in DNA: TGTGCCAGCAGTTGGGGACAGGTTAATTCACCCCTCCACTTT. Translated, it gives CASSWGQVNSPLHF.